This TCR beta chain was profiled in a study of cytomegalovirus exposure and HLA in healthy donors. Study-level information: The study's early data release held roughly 91 million unique TCRs from HLA-typed donors.

The CDR3 spans 16 residues. Looked up from germline, CDR1 is KGHSH and CDR2 is LQKENI. V gave up 6 bases and J gave up 1 base, with 18 bases separating them. Notes on the study in general: TCR beta V- and J-gene trimming, according to a later analysis, was linked to a missense DCLRE1C variant. Researchers reported from a later analysis that most CMV-associated TCR beta chains appeared HLA-restricted. Reports indicated that the classifier achieved high specificity and sensitivity in diagnosing cytomegalovirus status.

Points on this clone: Its cognate antigen is unknown.

Vbeta (60) and Jbeta (13) primers were used in the PCR. Clones were read by immunoSEQ multiplex PCR, and TCRdb kept only the in-frame ones, dropping some. This sample has roughly 52,000 clones, with 75% to 85% found just once. The sample consisted of PBMCs. This clonotype was obtained from a female donor in good health and CMV-seronegative. This chain connects TRBV18 to TRBJ1-1; possible D gene TRBD1, 6 bases. The CDR3 spells CASSPPGGGPNTEAFF. The DNA of the CDR3 is TGTGCCAGCTCGCCCCCCGGGGGGGGGCCGAACACTGAAGCTTTCTTT. The full variable domain, in which reference TRBV18 and TRBJ1-1 provide the parts outside the CDR3, is NAGVMQNPRHLVRRRGQEARLRCSPMKGHSHVYWYRQLPEEGLKFMVYLQKENIIDESGMPKERFSAEFPKEGPSILRIQQVVRGDSAAYFCASSPPGGGPNTEAFFGQGTRLTVV.